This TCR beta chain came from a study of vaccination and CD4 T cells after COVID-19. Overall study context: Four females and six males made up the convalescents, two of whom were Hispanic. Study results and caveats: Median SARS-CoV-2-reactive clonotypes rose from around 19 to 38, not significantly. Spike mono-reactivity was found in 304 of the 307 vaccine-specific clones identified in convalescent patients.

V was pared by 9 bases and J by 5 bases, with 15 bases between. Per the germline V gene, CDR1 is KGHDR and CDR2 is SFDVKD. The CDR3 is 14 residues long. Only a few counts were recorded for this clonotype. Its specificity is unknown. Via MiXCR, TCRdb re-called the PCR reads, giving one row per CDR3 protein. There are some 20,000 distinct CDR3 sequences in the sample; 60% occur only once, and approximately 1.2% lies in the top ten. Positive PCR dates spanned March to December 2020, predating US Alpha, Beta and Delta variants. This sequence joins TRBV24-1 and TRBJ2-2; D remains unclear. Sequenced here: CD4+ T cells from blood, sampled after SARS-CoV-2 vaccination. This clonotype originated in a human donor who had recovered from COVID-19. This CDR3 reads CATQRAGFTGELFF. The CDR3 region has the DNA TGTGCCACCCAAAGGGCAGGTTTTACCGGGGAGCTGTTTTTT.